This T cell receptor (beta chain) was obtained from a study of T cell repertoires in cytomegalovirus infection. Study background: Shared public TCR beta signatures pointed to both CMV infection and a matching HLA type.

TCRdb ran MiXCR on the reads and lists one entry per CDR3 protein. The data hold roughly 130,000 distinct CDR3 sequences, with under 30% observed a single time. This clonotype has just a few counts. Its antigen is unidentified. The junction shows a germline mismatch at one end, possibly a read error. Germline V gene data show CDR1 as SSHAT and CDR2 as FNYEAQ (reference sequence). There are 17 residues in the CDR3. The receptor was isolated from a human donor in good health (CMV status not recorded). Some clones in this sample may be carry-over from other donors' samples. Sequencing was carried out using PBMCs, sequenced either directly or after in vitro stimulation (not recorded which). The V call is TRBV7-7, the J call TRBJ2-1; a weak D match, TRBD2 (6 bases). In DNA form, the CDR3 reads TGTGCTAGCAGCTTTTACCTACTAGCCGGAATTACCAATGAGCAGTTCTTC. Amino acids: CASSFYLLAGITNEQFF.